Listed here is a single T cell receptor beta chain. Many counts were recorded for this clonotype. Its antigen is still unknown. Nothing much larger sits one base from this clone, and base qualities are not available. Library creation used multiplex PCR. Sequencing took place on an Illumina HiSeq 4000. iRepertoire HTBI primers and Arm-PCR amplification of CDR3 regions were used to construct TCR beta libraries. Before sequencing, the PCR products underwent gel purification. In the source study's methods: A total of roughly 67 TRBV and under 15 TRBJ segments were identified across samples and were used for gene usage analysis of CDR3 amino acid clonotypes. Filtered high-quality paired reads were merged into contigs using COPE and FqMerger. BLAST was used to align contigs to IMGT TRBV, TRBD and TRBJ reference genes, and CDR3 was defined according to IMGT. Highly expanded clones were defined as clonotypes with a frequency above 0.1%. Shannon entropy was used to measure repertoire diversity, and the Gini coefficient was used to measure V-J evenness. Clonotypes shared by more than one individual were considered public. The raw public reads went through TCRdb reprocessing: fastp at Q25, MiXCR clone calling, in-frame beta chains kept. Rows are unified per CDR3 protein, each entry keeping the most common DNA and genes. These V and J calls rely on TCRdb rather than the paper's analysis. For this sample the table gives 540,000 or so distinct CDR3 sequences, of which about 14% were detected only once. The ten largest clones represent roughly a tenth of the sample.

Interpreted using the paper, the time point label stands for: newly diagnosed GD, antithyroid drugs for less than 3 months. RNA was extracted from PBMCs in TRIzol for both TCR sequencing and RNA sequencing. The diagnosis of Graves' disease followed American Thyroid Association guidelines. Patients were recruited from an endocrinology department in Xi'an, China. Each patient gave about 8.1 milliliters of peripheral blood, collected in an EDTA anticoagulant tube. PBMCs were isolated by Ficoll Paque Plus density gradient separation without further T cell sorting. An Agilent 2100 Bioanalyzer and agarose gel were used to check RNA quality, while a NanoDrop 2000 measured RNA concentration. This entry is derived from a study of regulatory T cells in long-lasting Graves disease (dated by TCRdb to the early 2020s). In terms of the full investigation: In the newly diagnosed Graves' disease group, patients had been taking antithyroid drugs for less than 3 months. Persistent Graves' disease patients were compared with newly diagnosed Graves' disease patients by peripheral blood TCR sequencing and RNA sequencing. The study was conducted in China and was registered as a clinical trial. A total of 35 or so samples were covered by TCR sequencing, comprising some 13 persistent and about 20 newly diagnosed Graves' disease patients.

The CDR3 spans 15 residues, from the cysteine through the phenylalanine. The CDR3 DNA has 45 bases and is translated from base 1. For CDR1 and CDR2, the germline V gene lists SNHLY and FYNNEI. The V and J ends are trimmed by 0 bases and 8 bases, leaving 14 bases between them. Broad study findings and their caveats: The authors acknowledged the small sample size as a limitation that may reduce accuracy. Because the primary lesion, thyroid tissue, could not be accessed, the study looked at peripheral blood alone. Persistent patients shared more public clonotypes among themselves (around 2,500) than newly diagnosed patients did (approximately 970). Sequencing and analysis were restricted to the TCR beta chain. Lower TCR Shannon entropy and fewer highly expanded clones were observed in persistent Graves' disease patients than in newly diagnosed patients, which suggested clonal expansion. Persistent disease showed preferential use of TRBV28, TRBJ1-2 and TRBJ2-5, whereas newly diagnosed disease favored TRBV20-1 and TRBJ2-1.

The same data also contributed to another study, on T cells in Graves' hyperthyroidism and ophthalmopathy. Per that second paper: Stable Graves' hyperthyroidism was defined as the absence of progression to ophthalmopathy over 18 months of follow-up. Hyperthyroidism patients were newly diagnosed, had a disease duration of under 2 months, and were aged 18 to 65 years. Patients with uncontrolled infections, other autoimmune diseases, pregnancy or lactation were excluded. Diagnoses were based on clinical symptoms, serum thyroxine and TRAb, thyroid ultrasound and orbital computed tomography. The first round of RT-PCR for the TCR CDR3 was performed with the HTBI primer set and the Qiagen OneStep RT-PCR kit. Most expanded thyroid clonotypes (frequency above 0.001) were also detected in blood, a finding suggesting that blood repertoires may reflect thyroid immune responses. In cross-validation, a model built on a 13 V-J signature told ophthalmopathy apart from stable hyperthyroidism with 85% to 90% sensitivity and roughly 81% specificity, and in testing the same model reached 80%/75%. In validation, the model predicted progression to ophthalmopathy a median of roughly 6.1 months before onset, with about 64% sensitivity and 72.22% specificity. A discovery cohort of roughly 100 patients, about 43 with Graves' ophthalmopathy and 55 to 65 with stable Graves' hyperthyroidism, was used to find distinguishing TCR V-J signatures. Prospective prediction of ophthalmopathy was tested in an independent validation cohort of 18 to 20 hyperthyroidism patients and 15 to 17 patients who later progressed to ophthalmopathy. The approximately 90 discovery patients were divided at random into training and test sets in a 7:3 ratio. In addition, the study compared T-cell repertoires in thyroid tissue and in blood from about six Graves' hyperthyroidism patients. After sampling, hyperthyroidism patients received methimazole starting at 30 mg daily, and ophthalmopathy patients received high-dose intravenous methylprednisolone. Libraries were constructed in a second round of multiplex PCR, after which size selection and purification were carried out. The libraries were sequenced on an Illumina HiSeq2000 using paired-end 100 bp reads. SOAPnuke was used to process the raw data, throwing out any read that contained adapters or uncalled bases, had a mean Phred below 15, or lacked an exact constant-primer or identifier match. High-quality paired reads were merged with COPE v1.2.5, and unique nucleotide sequences were defined as clonotypes. MiTCR v1.1 was used to align the clonotypes against IMGT TRBV, TRBD and TRBJ reference segments. The analysis was restricted to V-J combinations with a frequency above 0.0001, which together covered over 99% of the repertoires. A TCS score was defined as the ratio of F50 (clonal expansion) to E x V (chaos), with BLOSUM62-based TCRdist applied between CDR3 peptides within each V-J. Welch's t-statistics and random forest reduced roughly 540 V-J features to 10 to 15, which were used in a naive Bayes classifier (R e1071). No statistical method was used to set the sample size in advance, and investigators knew the group allocation. The paper describes TCR Vbeta CDR3 sequencing of about 140 peripheral blood samples, made up of 43 ophthalmopathy patients, approximately 76 hyperthyroidism patients and roughly 17 progressor patients.

This receptor was taken from a man between 25 and 39 years old with Graves disease. Donor details come from another sample of the same person, matched by shared clones. The input for sequencing was peripheral blood mononuclear cells (PBMCs), taken at new diagnosis, from a patient treated with antithyroid drugs. The chain was built from TRBV2 and TRBJ2-1, with the D segment identity uncertain. The CDR3 has the sequence CASSEAPPSVDEQFF. The DNA sequence reads TGTGCCAGCAGTGAAGCGCCCCCAAGTGTGGATGAGCAGTTCTTC. Here the CDR3 is joined to the reference TRBV2 and TRBJ2-1 genes, and the full variable domain is: EPEVTQTPSHQVTQMGQEVILRCVPISNHLYFYWYRQILGQKVEFLVSFYNNEISEKSEIFDDQFSVERPDGSNFTLKIRSTKLEDSAMYFCASSEAPPSVDEQFFGPGTRLTVL.